The subject of this entry is one T cell receptor beta chain. Generated by immunoSEQ multiplex PCR, the TCRdb table keeps only in-frame clones and is missing some. The sample lists 250,000 or so clones, approximately 83% occurring once. The CDR3 totals 16 residues. V was pared by 5 bases and J by 1 base, with 17 bases between. Germline-derived CDR1 and CDR2 are LNHDA and SQIVND (reference sequence). This sample is part of a study of blood T cell repertoires in COVID-19. Turning to the study itself: Specimens from acute and convalescent COVID-19 originated in the United States, Italy and Spain. Sample material is recorded as cDNA or gDNA derived from T cells, B-cell-depleted T cells, or PBMCs.

Participants classified as exposed had met a COVID-19 case within 2 weeks before study entry. Sequenced: PBMCs or T cells enriched from blood (not recorded which). This sequence originates from a middle-aged woman who had been exposed to COVID-19. The chain joins TRBV19 to TRBJ1-1; the D gene is possibly TRBD1 (6 bases). The CDR3 bases are TGTGCCAGTAGTCACATAGGGGGAGGGGGGAACACTGAAGCTTTCTTT. This sequence encodes CASSHIGGGGNTEAFF.